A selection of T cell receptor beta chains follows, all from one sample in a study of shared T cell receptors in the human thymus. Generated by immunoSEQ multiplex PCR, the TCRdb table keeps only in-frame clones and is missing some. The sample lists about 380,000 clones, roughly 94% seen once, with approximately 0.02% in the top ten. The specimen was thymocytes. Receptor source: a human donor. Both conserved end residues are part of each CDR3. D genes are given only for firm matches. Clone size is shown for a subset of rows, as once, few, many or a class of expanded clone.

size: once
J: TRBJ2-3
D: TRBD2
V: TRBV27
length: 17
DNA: TGTGCCAGCGGAGAGGGGCTAGCGGGAGGAGGCACAGATACGCAGTATTTT
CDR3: CASGEGLAGGGTDTQYF

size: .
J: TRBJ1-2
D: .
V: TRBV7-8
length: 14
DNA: TGTGCCAGCAGCGTCAGCGACTCTAACTATGGCTACACCTTC
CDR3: CASSVSDSNYGYTF

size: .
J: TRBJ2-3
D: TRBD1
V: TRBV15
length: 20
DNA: TGTGCCACCAGCAGAGATACCCCCTTGGACAGGGCAGCACCAGGGGATACGCAGTATTTT
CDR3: CATSRDTPLDRAAPGDTQYF

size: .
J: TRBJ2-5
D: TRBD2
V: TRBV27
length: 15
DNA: TGTGCCAGCAGTTTAGCGGGAGGGCCCCGAGAGACCCAGTACTTC
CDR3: CASSLAGGPRETQYF

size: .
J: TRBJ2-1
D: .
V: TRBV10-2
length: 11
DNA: TGCGCCAGCTCTTACGACAATGAGCAGTTCTTC
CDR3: CASSYDNEQFF

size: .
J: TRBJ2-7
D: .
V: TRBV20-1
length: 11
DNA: TGCAGTGCTAGGGACAGCTACGAGCAGTACTTC
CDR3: CSARDSYEQYF

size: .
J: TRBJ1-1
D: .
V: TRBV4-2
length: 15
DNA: TGTGCCAGCAGCCAAGTCCACAGGGTTAACACTGAAGCTTTCTTT
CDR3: CASSQVHRVNTEAFF

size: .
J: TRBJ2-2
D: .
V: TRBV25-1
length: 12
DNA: TGTGCCAGCAGTTCCTCCCCCCGGGAGCTGTTTTTT
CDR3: CASSSSPRELFF

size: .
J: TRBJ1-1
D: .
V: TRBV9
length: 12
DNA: TGTGCCAGCACCCCAGCAAACACTGAAGCTTTCTTT
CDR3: CASTPANTEAFF

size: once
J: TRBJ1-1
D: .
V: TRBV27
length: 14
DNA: TGTGCCAGCAGCCCGGGAGGCTATAGGACTGAAGCTTTCTTT
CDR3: CASSPGGYRTEAFF

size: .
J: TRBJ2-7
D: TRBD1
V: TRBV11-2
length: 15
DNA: TGTGCCAGCAGCCGAGGCGGGACAGGGATGATCGAGCAGTACTTC
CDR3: CASSRGGTGMIEQYF

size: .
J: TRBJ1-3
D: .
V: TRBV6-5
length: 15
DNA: TGTGCCAGCAGTTACCCGGGTAGATCTGGAAACACCATATATTTT
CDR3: CASSYPGRSGNTIYF

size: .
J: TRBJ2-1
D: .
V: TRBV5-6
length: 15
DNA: TGTGCCAGCAGCGGAGGGGACTCCCCCTACAATGAGCAGTTCTTC
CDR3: CASSGGDSPYNEQFF

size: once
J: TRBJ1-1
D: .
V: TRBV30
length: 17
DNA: TGTGCCTGGAGTGAAGGAATTTGGAGGAGGCTTAACACTGAAGCTTTCTTT
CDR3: CAWSEGIWRRLNTEAFF

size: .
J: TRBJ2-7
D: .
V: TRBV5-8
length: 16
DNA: TGTGCCAGCAGCTTGGAATCCGGGAGTGAACCTCGCGAGCAGTACTTC
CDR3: CASSLESGSEPREQYF

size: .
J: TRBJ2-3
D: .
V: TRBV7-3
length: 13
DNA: TGTGCCAGCAGCTGGGACAGCACAGATACGCAGTATTTT
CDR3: CASSWDSTDTQYF

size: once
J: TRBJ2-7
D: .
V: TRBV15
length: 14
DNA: TGTGCCACCAGCTTTTCCTCGGGCTCCTACGAGCAGTACTTC
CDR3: CATSFSSGSYEQYF

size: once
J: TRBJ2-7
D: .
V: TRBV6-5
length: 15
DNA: TGTGCCAGCAGTTACTCGAGAGGGGCACCCTACGAGCAGTACTTC
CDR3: CASSYSRGAPYEQYF

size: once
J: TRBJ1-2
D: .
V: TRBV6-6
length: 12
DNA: TGTGCCACCATCCACGCGGTCAATGGCTACACCTTC
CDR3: CATIHAVNGYTF

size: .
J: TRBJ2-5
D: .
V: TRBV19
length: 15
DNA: TGTGCCAGTAGTAGGGGGACACGAATCGTGGAGACCCAGTACTTC
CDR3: CASSRGTRIVETQYF

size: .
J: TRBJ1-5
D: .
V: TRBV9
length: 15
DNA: TGTGCCAGCAGCGAGGGAGGCGTAGGCAATCAGCCCCAGCATTTT
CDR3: CASSEGGVGNQPQHF

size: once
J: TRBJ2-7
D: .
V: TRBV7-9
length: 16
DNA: TGTGCCAGCAGCCCCCCCAATCGGCAACCCCTACCCGAGCAGTACTTC
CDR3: CASSPPNRQPLPEQYF

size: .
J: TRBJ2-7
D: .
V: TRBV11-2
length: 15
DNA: TGTGCCAGCAGCTCCCGGACTGAAAGCTCCTACGAGCAGTACTTC
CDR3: CASSSRTESSYEQYF

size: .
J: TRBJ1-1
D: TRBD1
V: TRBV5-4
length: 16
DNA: TGTGCCAGCAGCCCCCGGGACAGGGTGGGGAACACTGAAGCTTTCTTT
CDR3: CASSPRDRVGNTEAFF